The clone carrying this TCR beta chain has just a few counts. Through a sample-barcoded 5' primer and a J-beta primer mix, a second PCR was run for roughly 6 to 11 cycles. One entry per CDR3 protein, called by TCRdb with MiXCR from the 5' RACE reads. The sample holds 600,000 or so distinct CDR3 sequences, under 25% seen once. This sample stems from a study of blood T cells in healthy people across ages. Germline V lookup: CDR1 LGHDT, CDR2 YNNKEL (reference sequence). The CDR3 spans 14 residues. Input material: blood. The rearrangement links TRBV3-1 to TRBJ2-5; TRBD1 agrees at 7 bases. Judging by the DNA end, TRBJ2-7 fits better; the J call may be wrong. The clonotype comes from a man between 65 and 85 years old in good health. The CDR3 reads CASSQMGTEYEQYF. The CDR3 nucleotides read TGTGCCAGCAGCCAAATGGGGACAGAATACGAGCAGTACTTC.